Given below is one T cell receptor beta chain in context. The authors amplified TCR beta CDR3 regions from RNA transcripts. In the first round, RT-PCR was carried out with HTBI primers, and a multiplex PCR formed the second round. TCRdb re-derived calls from the multiplex PCR reads in MiXCR, one entry per CDR3 protein. The data show 350,000 to 400,000 distinct CDR3 sequences, about 16% seen once. The data are from a study of Graves' ophthalmopathy and Graves' hyperthyroidism. V was pared by 0 bases and J by 8 bases, with 6 bases of the junction left unmatched. The CDR3 loop spans 15 amino acids. Germline V gene data show CDR1 as LGHNA and CDR2 as YSLEER.

V and J are TRBV4-3 and TRBJ2-3; 9 bases agree with TRBD2. Material: peripheral blood. This receptor was obtained from a woman under 30 with Graves' ophthalmopathy. CDR3 DNA sequence: TGCGCCAGCAGCCAAGATCTGGAGCGGGGGGTTACGCAGTATTTT. Translation: CASSQDLERGVTQYF.